The 27 T cell receptor beta chains listed next were all sequenced from one sample in a study of blood T cell repertoires in COVID-19. TCRdb's copy holds only in-frame clones and misses some; the assay was immunoSEQ multiplex PCR. The sample shows about 65,000 clones, about 88% of them seen only once. Sequencing was performed on peripheral blood. Every receptor here comes from a man in his 60s with acute or convalescent COVID-19.

V usage is TRBV7-9 and J usage is TRBJ2-2; a weak D match, TRBD1 (5 bases). Germline V gene lookup returns CDR1 SEHNR and CDR2 FQNEAQ (reference sequence). The CDR3 is made up of 18 amino acids. Between the trimmed V and J ends, which lost 5 bases and 4 bases, there was a span of 23 bases. CDR3 in DNA: TGTGCCAGCAGCCGTCTTGGTTCCGTAGGGGCGTCCACCGGGGAGCTGTTTTTT. Translating gives CASSRLGSVGASTGELFF.

This chain links TRBV2 with TRBJ1-1; D possibly corresponds to TRBD1 (5 bases). Germline CDR1 SNHLY, CDR2 FYNNEI. Trimming stripped 6 bases from V and 6 bases from J, with 20 bases between. This CDR3 contains 15 residues. CDR3 sequence (DNA): TGTGCCAGCAGGGGACTGGCCACCGGTGGCGCTGAAGCTTTCTTT. It codes for CASRGLATGGAEAFF.

The V gene is TRBV11-1, the J gene TRBJ1-1; D remains unclear. The CDR3 loop spans 12 amino acids. Trimming removed 5 bases at V and 6 bases at J, with 10 bases between. CDR1 and CDR2 from the germline V gene are SGHAT and FQDESV (reference sequence). For the CDR3, the DNA is TGTGCCAGCAGCCCTTTTTCGGCTGAAGCTTTCTTT. Its translation is CASSPFSAEAFF.

The J gene is TRBJ2-7, the V gene TRBV29-1; D may be TRBD1 (6 bases). V was pared by 6 bases and J by 3 bases, with 18 bases between. Germline lookup yields CDR1 SQVTM and CDR2 ANQGSEA. The CDR3 is 14 residues long. CDR3 bases: TGCAGCGTAACAGGGTTTCCCAAAAACTACGAGCAGTACTTC. This sequence encodes CSVTGFPKNYEQYF.

The gene calls are TRBV10-3 and TRBJ1-2; 8 bases match TRBD1. The V segment lost 6 bases and the J segment 4 bases; nucleotides outside the gene matches: 7. Per the germline V gene, CDR1 is ENHRY and CDR2 is SYGVKD. The CDR3 covers 14 residues. For the CDR3, the DNA is TGTGCCATCAGGGAGGACAGGGACCTCTATGGCTACACCTTC. Its protein product is CAIREDRDLYGYTF.

Worth noting for this clone: Germline and junction disagree at one end, which may indicate a read error. The chain carries TRBV10-2 and TRBJ1-5, with D possibly TRBD1 on 6 matching bases. The germline V gene encodes CDR1 WSHSY and CDR2 SAAADI. The CDR3 is 10 residues long. Written as DNA, the CDR3 is TGCGCCAGCATCCGGGACACAAGGGATTTT. Its protein product is CASIRDTRDF.

The rearrangement uses TRBV24-1 and TRBJ2-5; D is unresolved. In germline, CDR1 is KGHDR, CDR2 SFDVKD. Trimming cost V 0 bases and J 2 bases, with 12 bases left between them. The CDR3 totals 16 residues. The chain's CDR3 is CATSDLPGTHQETQYF. Written as DNA, the CDR3 is TGTGCCACCAGTGATTTGCCAGGAACACATCAAGAGACCCAGTACTTC.

The chain is built from TRBV10-3 and TRBJ1-3; D remains unclear. Germline V CDR1 and CDR2: ENHRY, SYGVKD. Deletions cut 10 bases from V and 0 bases from J, with 19 bases between. This CDR3 has 16 residues. In DNA, the CDR3 is TGTGCCACCACGACGGGAGGTTCCAGCTCTGGAAACACCATATATTTT. As protein: CATTTGGSSSGNTIYF.

The chain uses TRBV6-1 and TRBJ1-2, with D perhaps TRBD1 (5 bases). CDR1 and CDR2 (germline): MNHNS, SASEGT. The CDR3 is 19 residues long. The V end was cut by 3 bases, the J end by 3 bases, with 26 bases between. Here the CDR3 reads CASSDPTGRGPPPYYGYTF. The CDR3 coding sequence is TGTGCCAGCAGTGACCCGACTGGGAGGGGCCCCCCTCCATACTATGGCTACACCTTC.

The chain employs TRBV20-1 and TRBJ2-3, with D unresolved. Germline V CDR1 and CDR2: DFQATT, SNEGSKA (reference sequence). Trimming left V 5 bases short and J 9 bases short, with 9 bases between. This CDR3 region has 10 residues. CDR3 DNA sequence: TGCAGTGCTCTCCCGTTAACGCAGTATTTT. Protein: CSALPLTQYF.

The rearrangement links TRBV5-1 to TRBJ2-1; 9 nucleotides align to TRBD2. Germline V CDR1 and CDR2: SGHRS, YFSETQ. The CDR3 is 15 amino acids. With 3 bases clipped from V and 5 bases from J, the junction kept 6 bases outside the gene matches. The CDR3 protein is CASSSGLAHDNEQFF. The CDR3 nucleotides read TGCGCCAGCAGCTCCGGACTAGCGCATGACAATGAGCAGTTCTTC. The full variable domain, rest sourced from reference TRBV5-1 and TRBJ2-1, is KAGVTQTPRYLIKTRGQQVTLSCSPISGHRSVSWYQQTPGQGLQFLFEYFSETQRNKGNFPGRFSGRQFSNSRSEMNVSTLELGDSALYLCASSSGLAHDNEQFFGPGTRLTVL.

This clone was counted only a few times. J is TRBJ1-6 and V is TRBV7-2; 8 positions agree with TRBD1. Germline V gene lookup returns CDR1 SGHTA and CDR2 FQGNSA. Unmatched junction bases numbered 7, after V lost 5 bases and J lost 7 bases. The CDR3 length is 15 residues. This CDR3 is CASSPRTGTNSPLHF. The CDR3 nucleotides are TGTGCCAGCAGCCCGCGGACAGGGACCAATTCACCCCTCCACTTT.

The chain uses TRBV27 and TRBJ1-6, with D possibly being TRBD1 (5 bases). Germline V lookup: CDR1 MNHEY, CDR2 SMNVEV (reference sequence). Deletions cut 6 bases from V and 9 bases from J, with 18 bases between. The CDR3 totals 15 residues. The CDR3 reads CASRQGVLGGSPLHF. Written as DNA, the CDR3 is TGTGCCAGCAGGCAGGGTGTATTGGGTGGTTCACCCCTCCACTTT.

The V call is TRBV5-1, the J call TRBJ1-6, with TRBD1 matching over 7 bases. With 2 bases clipped from V and 8 bases from J, the junction kept 4 bases outside the gene matches. The CDR3 totals 14 residues. Germline-derived CDR1 and CDR2 are SGHRS and YFSETQ. CDR3 sequence (DNA): TGCGCCAGCAGCTTCCGACAGGGAGATTCACCCCTCCACTTT. It translates to CASSFRQGDSPLHF.

This clone appeared a single time. The V and J genes are TRBV12-5 and TRBJ1-1; the D is unclear. The CDR3 extends over 18 amino acids. In germline, CDR1 is LGHNT, CDR2 FRNRAP. V was trimmed by 5 bases and J by 7 bases, leaving 29 bases between them. The CDR3 sequence is CASGPPPRYSLGKLEAFF. The DNA for the CDR3 is TGTGCTAGTGGTCCCCCGCCTCGGTACTCCCTCGGGAAGCTTGAAGCTTTCTTT. Using reference TRBV12-5 and TRBJ1-1 for the parts outside the CDR3, the full variable domain is DARVTQTPRHKVTEMGQEVTMRCQPILGHNTVFWYRQTMMQGLELLAYFRNRAPLDDSGMPKDRFSAEMPDATLATLKIQPSEPRDSAVYFCASGPPPRYSLGKLEAFFGQGTRLTVV.

The J gene is TRBJ1-1, the V gene TRBV6-5; perhaps TRBD1 as D (6 bases). Germline values: CDR1 MNHEY, CDR2 SVGAGI. Trimming took 7 bases from V and 6 from J, leaving 12 bases between them. The CDR3 has 12 residues. The CDR3 sequence is CASNSQGSEAFF. CDR3 in DNA: TGTGCCAGCAACTCACAGGGTTCTGAAGCTTTCTTT.

This clone appeared a few times. This chain joins TRBV11-3 and TRBJ2-3, with D possibly being TRBD2 (6 bases). CDR3 length: 14 amino acids. V was cut by 1 base and J by 5 bases, with 10 bases left in between. The V gene's germline CDR1 is SGHNT and CDR2 YENEEA. Written as DNA, the CDR3 is TGTGCCAGCAGCTTAGGTGGGGAGGTAGATACGCAGTATTTT. This translates into CASSLGGEVDTQYF. Variable domain in full (rest from reference TRBV11-3 and TRBJ2-3): EAGVVQSPRYKIIEKKQPVAFWCNPISGHNTLYWYLQNLGQGPELLIRYENEEAVDDSQLPKDRFSAERLKGVDSTLKIQPAELGDSAVYLCASSLGGEVDTQYFGPGTRLTVL.

The chain employs TRBV2 and TRBJ2-7; 8 nucleotides align to TRBD1. Unmatched junction bases numbered 11, after V lost 5 bases and J lost 5 bases. The germline gives CDR1 SNHLY, CDR2 FYNNEI. This CDR3 spans 15 amino acids. Here the CDR3 reads CASSLDRGVWHEQYF. CDR3 sequence (DNA): TGTGCCAGCAGTTTAGACAGGGGCGTTTGGCACGAGCAGTACTTC.

This chain uses TRBV10-1 with TRBJ1-1, with a tentative D call TRBD1 (6 bases). The CDR3 is 18 amino acids. Germline-derived CDR1 and CDR2 are WNHNN and SYGVQD (reference sequence). The V and J ends lost 8 bases and 13 bases respectively, with 38 bases between them. CDR3 DNA sequence: TGCGCCAGCCGAACAGGGAGCTGTCACCTCCCACAATCCTTCCGGGTTTTCTTT. Its protein product is CASRTGSCHLPQSFRVFF.

V is TRBV5-1 and J is TRBJ2-5, with a tentative D call TRBD1 (6 bases). The CDR3 has 13 residues. Germline values: CDR1 SGHRS, CDR2 YFSETQ. Trimming cost V 4 bases and J 2 bases, with 9 bases left between them. CDR3 DNA sequence: TGCGCCAGCAGCGACCAGGGGCAAGAGACCCAGTACTTC. It translates to CASSDQGQETQYF.

The rearrangement joins TRBV2 to TRBJ2-5; D might be TRBD2 (6 bases). The CDR3 covers 15 residues. The V gene lost 4 bases and the J gene lost 1 base, with 13 bases spanning the gap. Germline values: CDR1 SNHLY, CDR2 FYNNEI. The CDR3 DNA reads as TGTGCCAGCAGTGCTCGGCGGGGTGGCCAAGAGACCCAGTACTTC. Translated: CASSARRGGQETQYF.

This rearrangement joins TRBV13 to TRBJ1-2; no clear D gene. Trimming took 5 bases from V and 0 from J, leaving 10 bases between them. CDR3 length: 14 residues. Per germline, CDR1 PRHDT and CDR2 FYEKMQ (reference sequence). This CDR3 is CASSVRVSNYGYTF. The CDR3 DNA sequence: TGTGCCAGCAGCGTGAGGGTGTCTAACTATGGCTACACCTTC. The entire variable domain, with the rest obtained from reference TRBV13 and TRBJ1-2, is as follows: AAGVIQSPRHLIKEKRETATLKCYPIPRHDTVYWYQQGPGQDPQFLISFYEKMQSDKGSIPDRFSAQQFSDYHSELNMSSLELGDSALYFCASSVRVSNYGYTFGSGTRLTVV.

This clone was counted once. This chain joins TRBV19 and TRBJ2-7, with TRBD2 matching 8 bases. Germline CDR1 LNHDA, CDR2 SQIVND (reference sequence). The V segment lost 6 bases and the J segment 4 bases; nucleotides outside the gene matches: 5. CDR3 length equals 13 residues. This chain's CDR3 is CASSGGALYEQYF. The CDR3 region has the DNA TGTGCCAGTAGCGGGGGGGCTCTTTACGAGCAGTACTTC.

This sequence joins TRBV6-1 and TRBJ1-1; tentatively, D is TRBD1 (5 bases). Germline V gene lookup returns CDR1 MNHNS and CDR2 SASEGT. The V gene lost 2 bases and the J gene lost 6 bases, with 13 bases spanning the gap. The CDR3 is 14 amino acids. CDR3 residues: CASSERGVSSEAFF. DNA of the CDR3: TGTGCCAGCAGTGAAAGGGGTGTATCGTCTGAAGCTTTCTTT.

J is TRBJ1-1 and V is TRBV10-3, with 8 bases lining up with TRBD1. This CDR3 has 16 amino acids. V lost 6 bases and J lost 4; bases outside the gene matches: 13. Germline values: CDR1 ENHRY, CDR2 SYGVKD. The CDR3 loop reads CAISRTGSFSGTEAFF. The CDR3 DNA sequence: TGTGCCATCAGCAGGACAGGGTCGTTTAGTGGCACTGAAGCTTTCTTT.

The chain carries TRBV18 and TRBJ2-1, with 7 bases identical to TRBD1. Germline V gene sequence: CDR1 KGHSH, CDR2 LQKENI. Losses at the gene ends were 6 bases for V and 15 bases for J; bases not matched to a gene: 11. This CDR3 contains 12 residues. CDR3 loop: CASSQPTGYRFF. The CDR3 DNA is TGTGCCAGCTCCCAACCGACAGGGTACCGGTTCTTC.

Turning to this clone: At one boundary the junction diverges from the germline segment, which might be a read error. The V call is TRBV7-2, the J call TRBJ2-2; 7 bases map to TRBD2. CDR1 and CDR2 (germline): SGHTA, FQGNSA. This CDR3 has 16 residues. As DNA, the CDR3 is TGTGCCAGCAGCCTAGCTAGCGGACCGAACACCGGGGAGCTGTTTTTT. Its protein is CASSLASGPNTGELFF.